These T cell receptor beta chains were read from a single sample in a study of control samples from healthy donors and cancer patients. TCRdb keeps only in-frame clones here, not all; method: immunoSEQ multiplex PCR. The sample has about 120,000 clones, under 95% seen once. The sequenced material came from PBMCs. The receptors come from a man aged 45-65 years with head and neck cancer. Both conserved end residues are part of each CDR3. D genes are given only for firm matches. Some rows mark clone size as missing; the rest say once, few, many or name a class of expanded clone.

j_gene	abundance	d_gene	v_gene	CDR3aa	CDR3nt
TRBJ1-5	-	TRBD1	TRBV5-5	CASSPLGDRGFNQPQHF	TGTGCCAGCAGCCCATTGGGGGACAGGGGTTTTAATCAGCCCCAGCATTTT
TRBJ2-7	-	TRBD2	TRBV18	CASSPAGSNYEQYF	TGTGCCAGCTCCCCAGCGGGGTCTAATTACGAGCAGTACTTC
TRBJ2-1	-	TRBD2	TRBV9	CASSGYGGLFNSYNEQFF	TGTGCCAGCAGCGGGTACGGGGGGTTATTTAACTCCTACAATGAGCAGTTCTTC
TRBJ2-1	-	TRBD2	TRBV6-4	CASSRRGLAGDPGGEQFF	TGTGCCAGCAGTCGGCGAGGGCTAGCGGGGGACCCCGGGGGTGAGCAGTTCTTC
TRBJ1-6	-	-	TRBV3-1/TRBV3-2	CASSQGSRVLPLHF	TGTGCCAGCAGCCAAGGAAGTAGGGTTTTACCCCTCCACTTT
TRBJ2-7	many	-	TRBV7-9	CASSLGGPSEQYF	TGTGCCAGCAGCTTAGGCGGCCCGTCCGAGCAGTACTTC
TRBJ2-1	once	-	TRBV6-2/TRBV6-3	CASSPRYNEQFF	TGTGCCAGCAGCCCCCGATATAATGAGCAGTTCTTC
TRBJ1-1	-	-	TRBV18	CASSPRQMNTEAFF	TGTGCCAGCTCACCCCGACAGATGAACACTGAAGCTTTCTTT
TRBJ2-1	-	-	TRBV15	CATSRAITGEQFF	TGTGCCACCAGCAGAGCGATTACAGGGGAGCAGTTCTTC
TRBJ1-4	-	-	TRBV4-3	CASSQESKGAPRKLFF	TGCGCCAGCAGCCAAGAGTCCAAGGGAGCCCCAAGAAAACTGTTTTTT
TRBJ1-1	-	-	TRBV19	CASNRQGPTEAFF	TGTGCCAGTAACCGCCAGGGCCCCACTGAAGCTTTCTTT
TRBJ2-1	-	-	TRBV7-2	CASSPSRVHHNNEQFF	TGTGCCAGCAGCCCTAGCCGGGTGCACCATAACAATGAGCAGTTCTTC
TRBJ1-5	few	-	TRBV6-6	CASSSPMKPNQPQHF	TGTGCCAGCAGTTCGCCAATGAAACCGAATCAGCCCCAGCATTTT
TRBJ2-7	-	-	TRBV7-8	CASSFGEGGGPAYEQYF	TGTGCCAGCAGCTTCGGGGAGGGAGGGGGGCCCGCCTACGAGCAGTACTTC
TRBJ2-3	-	-	TRBV3-1/TRBV3-2	CASSRSGPADTQYF	TGTGCCAGCAGTCGTTCGGGCCCTGCGGATACGCAGTATTTT
TRBJ1-6	-	-	TRBV4-3	CASSRWVIFDPSSYNSPLHF	TGCGCCAGCAGCCGGTGGGTTATCTTCGACCCGAGCTCCTATAATTCACCCCTCCACTTT
TRBJ1-4	-	-	TRBV6-6	CASSYMEGPNEKLFF	TGTGCCAGCAGCTACATGGAGGGACCGAATGAAAAACTGTTTTTT
TRBJ1-4	-	-	TRBV19	CASSHGGPPNEKLFF	TGTGCCAGTTCTCATGGGGGACCTCCTAATGAAAAACTGTTTTTT
TRBJ1-1	-	-	TRBV7-9	CASSLTQENTEAFF	TGTGCCAGCAGTTTGACTCAGGAGAACACTGAAGCTTTCTTT
TRBJ2-1	-	TRBD1	TRBV18	CASSPGQGYNEQFF	TGTGCCAGCTCACCGGGACAGGGATACAATGAGCAGTTCTTC
TRBJ1-6	-	-	TRBV7-2	CASSYGGINSPLHF	TGTGCCAGCAGCTACGGGGGGATTAATTCACCCCTCCACTTT
TRBJ2-7	-	TRBD2	TRBV19	CASSGGGYEQYF	TGTGCCAGTAGCGGGGGGGGTTACGAGCAGTACTTC
TRBJ1-2	-	TRBD1	TRBV28	CASSHPTGENYGYTF	TGTGCCAGCAGCCACCCGACAGGGGAGAACTATGGCTACACCTTC
TRBJ1-4	-	-	TRBV4-1	CASSQRAVTNEKLFF	TGCGCCAGCAGCCAAAGGGCGGTAACTAATGAAAAACTGTTTTTT
TRBJ2-2	once	-	TRBV3-1/TRBV3-2	CASSQLTQTGELFF	TGTGCCAGCAGCCAACTGACTCAAACCGGGGAGCTGTTTTTT
TRBJ1-1	-	-	TRBV7-3	CASSLTDSEAFF	TGTGCCAGCAGCTTAACCGACAGTGAAGCTTTCTTT
TRBJ2-3	-	-	TRBV3-1/TRBV3-2	CASSQGGDGLKQYF	TGTGCCAGCAGCCAAGGCGGGGACGGTCTCAAACAGTATTTT
TRBJ2-1	-	TRBD2	TRBV9	CASSPTSGAWNERFF	TGTGCCAGCAGCCCCACTAGCGGAGCCTGGAATGAGCGGTTCTTC
TRBJ1-5	-	-	TRBV7-8	CASSLGAGDQPQHF	TGTGCCAGCAGCTTAGGCGCCGGCGATCAGCCCCAGCATTTT
TRBJ1-2	-	-	TRBV9	CASSSLPRDDYGYTF	TGTGCCAGCAGCTCCCTCCCCAGGGATGACTATGGCTACACCTTC
TRBJ1-2	-	-	TRBV29-1	CSAEGGLGGYTF	TGCAGCGCCGAGGGGGGGCTCGGCGGCTACACCTTC
TRBJ1-3	-	-	TRBV4-3	CASSQGSGNTIYF	TGCGCCAGCAGCCAAGGCTCTGGAAACACCATATATTTT
TRBJ2-7	-	-	TRBV6-2/TRBV6-3	CASSFNYEQYF	TGTGCCAGCAGTTTCAACTACGAGCAGTACTTC
TRBJ2-5	-	TRBD2	TRBV7-2	CASSRLAGVQETQYF	TGTGCCAGCAGCAGACTAGCGGGGGTTCAAGAGACCCAGTACTTC
TRBJ1-6	-	-	TRBV7-9	CASRPRRASGSPLHF	TGTGCCAGCAGACCACGACGGGCTTCGGGTTCACCCCTCCACTTT
TRBJ1-1	-	TRBD1	TRBV4-3	CASSQAGTGGTEAFF	TGCGCCAGCAGCCAGGCCGGGACAGGGGGGACTGAAGCTTTCTTT
TRBJ2-7	-	-	TRBV28	CASSFTARDHEQYF	TGTGCCAGCAGTTTTACAGCCCGGGACCACGAGCAGTACTTC
TRBJ1-4	-	TRBD1	TRBV7-6	CASSLLTRGDEKLFF	TGTGCCAGCAGCTTACTTACCAGGGGGGATGAAAAACTGTTTTTT
TRBJ2-7	-	-	TRBV2	CASRDIDLSYEQYF	TGTGCCAGCAGAGATATAGACCTCTCCTACGAGCAGTACTTC